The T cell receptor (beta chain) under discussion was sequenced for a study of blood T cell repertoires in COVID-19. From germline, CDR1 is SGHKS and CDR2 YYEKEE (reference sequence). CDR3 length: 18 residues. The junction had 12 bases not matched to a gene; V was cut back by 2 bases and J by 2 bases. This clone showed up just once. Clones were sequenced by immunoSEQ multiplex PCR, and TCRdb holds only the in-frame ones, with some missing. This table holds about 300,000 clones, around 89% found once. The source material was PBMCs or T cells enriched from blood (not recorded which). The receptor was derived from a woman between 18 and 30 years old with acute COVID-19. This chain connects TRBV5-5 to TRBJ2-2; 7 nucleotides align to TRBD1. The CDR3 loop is CASSFETGIYQNTGELFF. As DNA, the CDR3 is TGTGCCAGCAGCTTTGAGACAGGGATTTACCAAAACACCGGGGAGCTGTTTTTT.